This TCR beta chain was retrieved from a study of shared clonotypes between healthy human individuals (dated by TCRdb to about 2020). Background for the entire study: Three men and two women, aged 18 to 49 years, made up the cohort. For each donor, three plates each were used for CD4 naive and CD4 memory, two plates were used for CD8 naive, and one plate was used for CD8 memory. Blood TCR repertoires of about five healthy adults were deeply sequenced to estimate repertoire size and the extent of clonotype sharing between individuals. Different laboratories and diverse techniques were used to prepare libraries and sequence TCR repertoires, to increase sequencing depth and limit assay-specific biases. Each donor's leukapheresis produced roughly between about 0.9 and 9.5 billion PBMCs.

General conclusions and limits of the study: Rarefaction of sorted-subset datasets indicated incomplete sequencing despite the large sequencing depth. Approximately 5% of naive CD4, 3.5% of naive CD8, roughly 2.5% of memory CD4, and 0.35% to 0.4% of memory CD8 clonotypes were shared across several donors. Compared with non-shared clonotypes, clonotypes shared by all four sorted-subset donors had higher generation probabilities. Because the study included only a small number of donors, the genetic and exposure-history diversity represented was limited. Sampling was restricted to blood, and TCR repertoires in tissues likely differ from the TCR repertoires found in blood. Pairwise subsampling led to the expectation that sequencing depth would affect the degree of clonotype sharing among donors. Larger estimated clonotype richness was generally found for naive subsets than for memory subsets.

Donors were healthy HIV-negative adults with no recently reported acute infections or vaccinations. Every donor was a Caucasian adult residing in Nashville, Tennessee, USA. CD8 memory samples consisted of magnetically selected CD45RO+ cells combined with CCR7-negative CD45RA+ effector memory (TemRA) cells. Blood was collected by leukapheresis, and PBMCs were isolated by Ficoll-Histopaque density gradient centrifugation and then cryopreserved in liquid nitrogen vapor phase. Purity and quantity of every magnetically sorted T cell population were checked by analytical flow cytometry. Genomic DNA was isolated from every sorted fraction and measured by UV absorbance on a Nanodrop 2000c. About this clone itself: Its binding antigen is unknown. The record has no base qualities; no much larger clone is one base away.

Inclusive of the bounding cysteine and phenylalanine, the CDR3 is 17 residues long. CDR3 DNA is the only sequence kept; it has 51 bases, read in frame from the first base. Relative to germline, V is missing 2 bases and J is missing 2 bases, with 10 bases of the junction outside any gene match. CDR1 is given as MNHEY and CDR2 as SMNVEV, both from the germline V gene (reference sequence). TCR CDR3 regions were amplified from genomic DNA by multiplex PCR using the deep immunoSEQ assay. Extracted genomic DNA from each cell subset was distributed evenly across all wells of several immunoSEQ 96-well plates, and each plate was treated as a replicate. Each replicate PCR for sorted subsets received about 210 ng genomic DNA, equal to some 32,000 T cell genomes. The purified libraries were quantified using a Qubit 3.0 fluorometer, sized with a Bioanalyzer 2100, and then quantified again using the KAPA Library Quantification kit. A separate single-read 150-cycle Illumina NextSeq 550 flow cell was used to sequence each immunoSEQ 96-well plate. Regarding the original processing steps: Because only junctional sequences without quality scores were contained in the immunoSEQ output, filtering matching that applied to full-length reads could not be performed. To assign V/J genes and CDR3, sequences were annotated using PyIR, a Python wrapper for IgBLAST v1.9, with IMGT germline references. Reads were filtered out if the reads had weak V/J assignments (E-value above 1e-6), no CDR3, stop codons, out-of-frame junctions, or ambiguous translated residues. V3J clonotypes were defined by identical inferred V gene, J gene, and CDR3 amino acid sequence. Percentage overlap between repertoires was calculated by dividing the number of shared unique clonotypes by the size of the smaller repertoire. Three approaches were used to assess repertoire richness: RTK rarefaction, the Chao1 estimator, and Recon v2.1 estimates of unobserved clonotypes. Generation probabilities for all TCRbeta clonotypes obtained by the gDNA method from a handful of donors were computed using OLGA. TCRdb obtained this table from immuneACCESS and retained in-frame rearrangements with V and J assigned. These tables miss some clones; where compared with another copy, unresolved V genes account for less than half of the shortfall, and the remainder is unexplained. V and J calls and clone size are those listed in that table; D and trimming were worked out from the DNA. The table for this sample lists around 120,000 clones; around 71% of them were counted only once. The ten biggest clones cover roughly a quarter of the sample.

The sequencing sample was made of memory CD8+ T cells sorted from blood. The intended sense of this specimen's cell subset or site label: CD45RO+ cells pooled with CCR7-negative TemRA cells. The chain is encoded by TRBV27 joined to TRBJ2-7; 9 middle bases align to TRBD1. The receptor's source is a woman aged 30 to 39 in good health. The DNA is TGTGCCAGCAGTTTAGCATTCGGACAGGGGATAACCTACGAGCAGTACTTC. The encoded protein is CASSLAFGQGITYEQYF.